This TCR beta chain appears in the sequencing data of a study of shared clonotypes between healthy human individuals. Genomic DNA per cell subset filled all wells of several immunoSEQ plates. As processed by the authors: Owing to the provision of junction-only sequences devoid of quality scores by immunoSEQ, filtering differed. Sequenced by immunoSEQ multiplex PCR; TCRdb stores in-frame clones only, minus some. D and trimming come from the DNA, and the V and J calls and clone size come from that table. The sample includes roughly 510,000 clones, about 80% of them seen just once. From germline, CDR1 is MDHEN and CDR2 SYDVKM. The CDR3 totals 19 residues. V lost 6 bases, J lost 0 bases, and 15 bases stayed unmatched. Those who donated were healthy HIV-negative adults, with no recent acute infections or vaccinations reported.

The genes are TRBV28 and TRBJ2-4; 9 bases map to TRBD1. Sample: PBMCs. The clonotype comes from a woman aged 40-49 years in good health. Some clones in this sample may be carry-over from other donors' samples. The CDR3 DNA reads as TGTGCCAGCAGCCTCGGTGGGACAGGGTCTTTTCTAGCCAAAAACATTCAGTACTTC. Translating gives CASSLGGTGSFLAKNIQYF.